Reported below is one T cell receptor beta chain. The data stem from a study of blood T cells in healthy people across ages. A J-beta primer mix and a sample-barcoded 5' primer were used in a second PCR of about 7 to 12 cycles. TCRdb independently ran MiXCR on the 5' RACE reads; one entry per CDR3 protein. The sample consists of hundreds of thousands of distinct CDR3 sequences, about 61% of them appearing once. V dropped 5 bases and J dropped 3 bases, with 23 bases sitting between them. From germline, CDR1 is SEHNR and CDR2 FQNEAQ (reference sequence). The CDR3 is 18 amino acids. The source is a man aged 40-49 years in good health. The chain links TRBV7-9 to TRBJ1-3; tentatively, D is TRBD1 (5 bases). The sequenced sample consisted of blood. CDR3: CASSLPGTATDYGNTIYF. Written as DNA, the CDR3 is TGTGCCAGCAGCCTCCCCGGAACGGCGACAGATTATGGAAACACCATATATTTT.